This T cell receptor beta chain was observed in a study of T cell responses to AZD1222 COVID-19 vaccine. This CDR3 is 16 amino acids long. This clone was seen only a few times. TCRdb's table, derived via immunoSEQ multiplex PCR, lists solely in-frame clones and lacks some. Among around 140,000 clones listed, around 90% were seen once. The specimen was peripheral blood, collected on day 0 of AZD1222 vaccination. This TCR derives from an adult in good health. The rearrangement joins TRBV1 to TRBJ2-5; the DNA was not used to check the table's D call, TRBD2. TRBV1 is listed as a pseudogene. The CDR3 loop is CTSRQAGGGPQETQYF. In DNA, the CDR3 is TGCACCAGCAGACAGGCGGGGGGGGGCCCCCAAGAGACCCAGTACTTC.